This passage covers 26 T cell receptor beta chains from one sample sequenced in a study of sequential checkpoint blockade in melanoma. Stated treatment: randomized to nivolumab then ipilimumab (arm A) or the reverse (arm B). Assay used: immunoSEQ multiplex PCR; TCRdb lists only in-frame clones, some missing. The sample records 17,000 or so clones, around 67% being singletons. The material was CD8+ T cells sorted from blood (inferred from file names), obtained from a patient given nivolumab and ipilimumab in sequence. The origin of the receptors is a human donor with melanoma.

The rearrangement uses TRBV9 and TRBJ2-2; the D gene is possibly TRBD2 (6 bases). Trimming removed 2 bases from V and 3 bases from J, with 11 bases in between. CDR3 length: 15 residues. Germline V gene data show CDR1 as SGDLS and CDR2 as YYNGEE. Written as DNA, the CDR3 is TGTGCCAGCAGCGTCGTGGGAGGATACACCGGGGAGCTGTTTTTT. Translated: CASSVVGGYTGELFF.

This chain uses TRBV28 with TRBJ1-1, with 9 bases identical to TRBD1. The V gene's germline CDR1 is MDHEN and CDR2 SYDVKM. The CDR3 sequence is 16 residues long. Trimming removed 3 bases from V and 3 bases from J; junction bases left unmatched: 8. The CDR3 reads CASSFYRGRGDTEAFF. CDR3 bases: TGTGCCAGCAGTTTCTACAGGGGGCGCGGGGACACTGAAGCTTTCTTT. Together with reference TRBV28 and TRBJ1-1, the CDR3 gives the full variable domain: DVKVTQSSRYLVKRTGEKVFLECVQDMDHENMFWYRQDPGLGLRLIYFSYDVKMKEKGDIPEGYSVSREKKERFSLILESASTNQTSMYLCASSFYRGRGDTEAFFGQGTRLTVV.

V and J are TRBV5-5 and TRBJ1-4; a possible D gene is TRBD1 (5 bases). With 1 base removed from V and 7 bases from J, the gap between germline ends came to 14 bases. The CDR3 is 15 amino acids. Germline lookup yields CDR1 SGHKS and CDR2 YYEKEE (reference sequence). The CDR3 sequence: CASSLSGREAEKLFF. DNA of the CDR3: TGTGCCAGCAGCTTGTCCGGCAGGGAGGCTGAAAAACTGTTTTTT.

V is TRBV7-9 and J is TRBJ2-1, with TRBD1 as a possible D gene (6 bases). V shed 7 bases and J shed 0 bases, with 16 bases lying between them. CDR1 and CDR2 from the germline V gene are SEHNR and FQNEAQ (reference sequence). The CDR3 loop spans 16 amino acids. DNA for the CDR3: TGTGCCAGCACCCATCGAACAGGGAGCTCCTACAATGAGCAGTTCTTC. Amino acid sequence: CASTHRTGSSYNEQFF. Supplemented by reference TRBV7-9 and TRBJ2-1, the full variable domain reads DTGVSQNPRHKITKRGQNVTFRCDPISEHNRLYWYRQTLGQGPEFLTYFQNEAQLEKSRLLSDRFSAERPKGSFSTLEIQRTEQGDSAMYLCASTHRTGSSYNEQFFGPGTRLTVL.

The chain is built from TRBV6-1 and TRBJ1-2; D call uncertain. Germline CDR1 is MNHNS and CDR2 is SASEGT. This CDR3 is 14 amino acids long. Trimming took off 3 bases at V and 3 bases at J, with 11 bases between the two ends. The CDR3 nucleotides read TGTGCCAGCAGTGATCGAGGTCCCGACTATGGCTACACCTTC. The encoded protein is CASSDRGPDYGYTF.

The J gene is TRBJ2-2, the V gene TRBV7-9, with D possibly TRBD2 on 5 matching bases. Trimming removed 10 bases from V and 1 base from J, with 13 bases in between. The germline CDR1 and CDR2 sequences are SEHNR and FQNEAQ (reference sequence). The CDR3 contains 14 residues. The CDR3 protein is CATIKRENTGELFF. For the CDR3, the DNA is TGTGCCACCATAAAGAGGGAGAACACCGGGGAGCTGTTTTTT.

This chain links TRBV19 with TRBJ2-1; 7 positions agree with TRBD1. CDR3 length: 16 amino acids. Per germline, CDR1 LNHDA and CDR2 SQIVND (reference sequence). V shed 3 bases, J shed 8 bases, and the junction held 13 bases outside the gene matches. CDR3 nucleotide sequence: TGTGCCAGTAGTATTTGGTTTAGGGGGCACCGGGATGAGCAGTTCTTC. Amino acids: CASSIWFRGHRDEQFF.

V gene TRBV5-1 combines with J gene TRBJ1-4; D remains unclear. Trimming took 4 bases from V and 3 from J, leaving 22 bases between them. Germline V CDR1 and CDR2: SGHRS, YFSETQ. The CDR3 sequence is 18 residues long. CDR3 region: CASSPAVQTIGPNEKLFF. In DNA, the CDR3 is TGCGCCAGCAGCCCAGCGGTTCAGACGATCGGACCTAATGAAAAACTGTTTTTT.

This clone was detected once. The chain uses TRBV9 and TRBJ2-1; no definite D call. CDR3 length: 15 amino acids. Germline loops: CDR1 SGDLS, CDR2 YYNGEE. V was cut by 0 bases and J by 2 bases, with 9 bases left in between. The chain's CDR3 is CASSVAGVAYNEQFF. CDR3 coding DNA: TGTGCCAGCAGCGTAGCAGGTGTCGCCTACAATGAGCAGTTCTTC.

This chain connects TRBV13 to TRBJ2-7, with 10 bases matching TRBD1. The length of the CDR3 is 18 residues. Germline V gene lookup returns CDR1 PRHDT and CDR2 FYEKMQ (reference sequence). Germline trimming cut 5 bases from V and 3 bases from J; bases unmatched to any gene: 16. The CDR3 sequence: CASSPLGGDRGYFYEQYF. In nucleotides, the CDR3 is TGTGCCAGCAGCCCGCTAGGGGGGGACAGGGGATACTTCTACGAGCAGTACTTC. The full variable domain, rest sourced from reference TRBV13 and TRBJ2-7, is AAGVIQSPRHLIKEKRETATLKCYPIPRHDTVYWYQQGPGQDPQFLISFYEKMQSDKGSIPDRFSAQQFSDYHSELNMSSLELGDSALYFCASSPLGGDRGYFYEQYFGPGTRLTVT.

The V gene is TRBV6-5, the J gene TRBJ1-6, with 7 bases lining up with TRBD1. The CDR3 sequence is 15 residues long. The V gene's germline CDR1 is MNHEY and CDR2 SVGAGI. Losses at the gene ends were 5 bases for V and 3 bases for J; bases not matched to a gene: 4. CDR3: CASSQTGNYNSPLHF. The CDR3 bases are TGTGCCAGCAGTCAGACAGGGAACTATAATTCACCCCTCCACTTT.

This chain uses TRBV10-1 with TRBJ2-1, with D maybe TRBD2 (5 bases). CDR1 is WNHNN, CDR2 SYGVQD, per germline (reference sequence). CDR3 size: 12 residues. The ends were cut back, 8 bases at V and 10 bases at J, with 15 bases in the middle. The CDR3 loop is CASQPAGGEQFF. In DNA form, the CDR3 reads TGCGCCAGCCAGCCGGCCGGAGGAGAGCAGTTCTTC.

The rearrangement uses TRBV27 and TRBJ1-2; D is perhaps TRBD1 (6 bases). The germline V gene has CDR1 MNHEY and CDR2 SMNVEV (reference sequence). Trimming stripped 5 bases from V and 4 bases from J, with 17 bases between. CDR3 size: 15 residues. In DNA form, the CDR3 reads TGTGCCAGCAGTACCGGGACACCTCGTTTCTATGGCTACACCTTC. This gives the protein CASSTGTPRFYGYTF.

This chain links TRBV15 with TRBJ2-5; 8 positions agree with TRBD1. CDR1 and CDR2 from the germline V gene are LNHNV and YYDKDF (reference sequence). This CDR3 has 16 amino acids. Trimming cost V 3 bases and J 2 bases; bases outside gene matches: 8. The CDR3 loop is CATSSERTGRQETQYF. CDR3 DNA sequence: TGTGCCACCAGCAGCGAACGGACAGGGAGGCAAGAGACCCAGTACTTC.

This chain uses TRBV9 with TRBJ1-1; 9 bases match TRBD1. This CDR3 spans 13 amino acids. V was pared by 3 bases and J by 12 bases, with 9 bases of the junction left unmatched. Germline-derived CDR1 and CDR2 are SGDLS and YYNGEE. CDR3 amino acids: CASSETGTGRTFF. In DNA, the CDR3 is TGTGCCAGCAGCGAGACCGGGACAGGGAGGACTTTCTTT.

The gene calls are TRBV7-6 and TRBJ2-1; TRBD2 agrees at 10 bases. Germline lookup yields CDR1 SGHVS and CDR2 FNYEAQ. V lost 2 bases, J lost 1 base, and 5 bases stayed unmatched. The CDR3 totals 17 residues. For the CDR3, the DNA is TGTGCCAGCAGCTTACCGACTAGCGGGTTTTCCTACAATGAGCAGTTCTTC. This encodes CASSLPTSGFSYNEQFF.

In this sample, this clone turned up once. The J gene is TRBJ2-3, the V gene TRBV5-1, with 9 bases aligning to TRBD2. CDR1 and CDR2 from the germline V gene are SGHRS and YFSETQ. Trimming removed 4 bases from V and 4 bases from J; junction bases left unmatched: 10. There are 16 residues in the CDR3. CDR3 DNA sequence: TGCGCCAGCAGCCCGAGCCTAGCGGGGAGGGCAGATACGCAGTATTTT. This encodes CASSPSLAGRADTQYF.

V gene TRBV9 combines with J gene TRBJ1-2; 10 bases match TRBD1. CDR1 and CDR2 from the germline V gene are SGDLS and YYNGEE. Trimming at V came to 0 bases and at J to 2 bases, leaving 13 bases not matched to a gene. The CDR3 runs 19 residues. This CDR3 is CASSVARSGTGVVNYGYTF. In DNA form, the CDR3 reads TGTGCCAGCAGCGTAGCCCGATCCGGGACAGGGGTAGTAAACTATGGCTACACCTTC.

The rearrangement links TRBV9 to TRBJ2-5, with 9 bases identical to TRBD2. The CDR3 consists of 19 residues. Germline assignment: CDR1 SGDLS and CDR2 YYNGEE. Losses at the gene ends were 4 bases for V and 7 bases for J; bases not matched to a gene: 23. The CDR3 bases are TGTGCCAGCAGCTCCTCCGTGGGGGTGAGCGGGGGGTCATCTGGGACCCAGTACTTC. It yields the protein CASSSSVGVSGGSSGTQYF.

This rearrangement joins TRBV7-6 to TRBJ2-5; D might be TRBD1 (5 bases). The CDR3 loop spans 16 amino acids. The V end lost 6 bases, the J end lost 1 base, and 18 bases lay between the germline ends. Germline values: CDR1 SGHVS, CDR2 FNYEAQ. The CDR3 sequence: CASRPPTAPGQETQYF. The DNA of the CDR3 is TGTGCCAGCAGGCCTCCGACAGCACCCGGCCAAGAGACCCAGTACTTC.

This chain uses TRBV9 with TRBJ2-1, with TRBD2 as a possible D gene (5 bases). Between the trimmed V and J ends, which lost 3 bases and 2 bases, there was a span of 6 bases. This CDR3 spans 13 amino acids. Per the germline V gene, CDR1 is SGDLS and CDR2 is YYNGEE. DNA for the CDR3: TGTGCCAGCAGCGGAGCGGCCTACAATGAGCAGTTCTTC. Its translation is CASSGAAYNEQFF.

This clone was recorded a few times. This chain links TRBV6-4 with TRBJ1-5, with D possibly TRBD1 on 6 matching bases. CDR1 is MRHNA and CDR2 is SNTAGT in the germline V gene. This CDR3 region has 14 residues. V lost 6 bases to trimming and J lost 4 bases, with 13 bases between them. The CDR3 here is CASSVNRGNQPQHF. Written as DNA, the CDR3 is TGTGCCAGCAGCGTAAATAGGGGGAATCAGCCCCAGCATTTT.

The chain combines TRBV5-6 with TRBJ2-7; unclear D gene. Trimming cost V 0 bases and J 6 bases, with 10 bases left between them. CDR3 length: 13 amino acids. Germline V CDR1 and CDR2: SGHDT, YYEEEE. CDR3 sequence: CASSLAYSAEQYF. The CDR3 region has the DNA TGTGCCAGCAGCTTGGCCTACTCTGCCGAGCAGTACTTC. The entire variable domain, with the rest obtained from reference TRBV5-6 and TRBJ2-7, is as follows: DAGVTQSPTHLIKTRGQQVTLRCSPKSGHDTVSWYQQALGQGPQFIFQYYEEEERQRGNFPDRFSGHQFPNYSSELNVNALLLGDSALYLCASSLAYSAEQYFGPGTRLTVT.

The V and J genes are TRBV28 and TRBJ1-1; 7 bases are shared with TRBD1. This CDR3 has 14 residues. V lost 4 bases, J lost 5 bases, and 7 bases stayed unmatched. Germline assignment: CDR1 MDHEN and CDR2 SYDVKM. CDR3: CASSSRQGWTEAFF. CDR3 DNA sequence: TGTGCCAGCAGTTCGCGACAGGGATGGACTGAAGCTTTCTTT. Variable domain in full (rest from reference TRBV28 and TRBJ1-1): DVKVTQSSRYLVKRTGEKVFLECVQDMDHENMFWYRQDPGLGLRLIYFSYDVKMKEKGDIPEGYSVSREKKERFSLILESASTNQTSMYLCASSSRQGWTEAFFGQGTRLTVV.

The V gene is TRBV19, the J gene TRBJ2-7; TRBD1 matches 7 bases. The CDR3 runs 16 residues. Trimming removed 4 bases from V and 3 bases from J; junction bases left unmatched: 12. The germline CDR1 and CDR2 sequences are LNHDA and SQIVND (reference sequence). CDR3 protein: CASSSVSGQLIYEQYF. CDR3 nucleotide sequence: TGTGCCAGTAGTAGCGTCTCGGGACAGTTGATCTACGAGCAGTACTTC.

The chain couples TRBV5-3 to TRBJ2-2, with 12 bases identical to TRBD2. TRBV5-3 is annotated as an ORF whose role is uncertain. The V gene end was trimmed by 8 bases and the J gene end by 3 bases; junction bases not matched to a gene: 11. CDR3 length equals 17 residues. In DNA form, the CDR3 reads TGTGCCAGCTCCGGGCTAGCGGGAGGGCCCGACACCGGGGAGCTGTTTTTT. Protein product: CASSGLAGGPDTGELFF.